A selection of T cell receptor beta chains follows, all from one sample in a study of T cell repertoires in cytomegalovirus infection. One entry per CDR3 protein results from TCRdb running MiXCR on the reads. The sample records over 85,000 distinct CDR3 sequences, 16% being singletons. Specimen: PBMCs. Every receptor here comes from a human donor in good health (CMV status not recorded). Some clones in this sample may be carry-over from other donors' samples. Each CDR3 is given with its conserved first and last residue. The order of the fields is clone size, D gene, J gene, V gene, CDR3 length, CDR3 protein, CDR3 DNA. D genes are given only for firm matches. Some rows have no size entry. The others give once, few or many, or a class for an expanded clone.

size: many
D: TRBD2
J: TRBJ2-7
V: TRBV6-1
length: 17
CDR3: CASRRAGTSGGGYEQYF
DNA: TGTGCCAGCAGGCGAGCCGGGACTAGCGGGGGCGGCTACGAGCAGTACTTC

size: few
D: NA
J: TRBJ1-1
V: TRBV2
length: 13
CDR3: CASSLDSNTEAFF
DNA: TGTGCCAGCAGCTTGGACAGTAACACTGAAGCTTTCTTT

size: NA
D: NA
J: TRBJ2-3
V: TRBV6-2/TRBV6-3
length: 15
CDR3: CASSYEGRTENTQYF
DNA: TGTGCCAGCAGTTACGAGGGCCGGACGGAAAATACGCAGTATTTT

size: NA
D: NA
J: TRBJ2-5
V: TRBV29-1
length: 12
CDR3: CSVEVSVETQYF
DNA: TGCAGCGTTGAGGTGAGCGTCGAGACCCAGTACTTC

size: NA
D: NA
J: TRBJ1-4
V: TRBV20-1
length: 15
CDR3: CSARVRGQTSEKLFF
DNA: TGCAGTGCCCGGGTGCGAGGGCAGACTAGTGAAAAACTGTTTTTT

size: many
D: TRBD1
J: TRBJ2-1
V: TRBV7-7
length: 15
CDR3: CASSLGTASYNEQFF
DNA: TGTGCTAGCAGCTTAGGGACAGCCTCCTACAATGAGCAGTTCTTC

size: few
D: NA
J: TRBJ2-6
V: TRBV6-2/TRBV6-3
length: 15
CDR3: CASSSEHSGANVLTF
DNA: TGTGCCAGCAGTTCGGAACACTCTGGGGCCAACGTCCTGACTTTC

size: few
D: TRBD1
J: TRBJ2-2
V: TRBV7-2
length: 14
CDR3: CASSPQGYTGELFF
DNA: TGTGCCAGCAGCCCACAGGGGTACACCGGGGAGCTGTTTTTT

size: few
D: NA
J: TRBJ1-6
V: TRBV18
length: 12
CDR3: CASSTGDSPLHF
DNA: TGTGCCAGCTCAACGGGGGATTCACCCCTCCACTTT

size: many
D: TRBD1
J: TRBJ2-7
V: TRBV7-2
length: 14
CDR3: CASSSTGLIDEQYF
DNA: TGTGCCAGCAGCTCGACAGGGTTGATCGACGAGCAGTACTTC

size: few
D: TRBD1
J: TRBJ2-5
V: TRBV6-8
length: 16
CDR3: CASSYTGTGFQETQYF
DNA: TGTGCCAGCAGTTATACCGGGACAGGGTTTCAAGAGACCCAGTACTTC